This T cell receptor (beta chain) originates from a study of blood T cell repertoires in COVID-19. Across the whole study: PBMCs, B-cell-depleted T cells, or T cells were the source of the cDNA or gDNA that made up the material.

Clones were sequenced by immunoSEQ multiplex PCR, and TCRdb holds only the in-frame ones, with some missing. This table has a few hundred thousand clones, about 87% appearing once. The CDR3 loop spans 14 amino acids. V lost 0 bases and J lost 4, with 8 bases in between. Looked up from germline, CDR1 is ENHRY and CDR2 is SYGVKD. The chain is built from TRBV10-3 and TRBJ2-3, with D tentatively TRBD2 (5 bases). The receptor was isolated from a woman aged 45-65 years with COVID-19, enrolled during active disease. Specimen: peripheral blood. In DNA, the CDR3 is TGTGCCATCAGTGAGTCGGGAGCGGCAGATACGCAGTATTTT. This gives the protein CAISESGAADTQYF.